The sequence of this T cell receptor (beta chain) was determined in a study of beta chain features in type 1 diabetes. Study-wide context: Patients looked much like healthy donors when it came to age, gender and cell yields. Investigators examined around 98 million sorted cells across all samples. Points from the study as a whole: VDJ junctions from type 1 diabetes patients carried fewer insertions and larger deletions. Patients and controls would be equally affected if PCR favored shorter templates. Moderate but significant shortening of TCRB CDR3s was recorded in all four CD4+ subsets from Type 1 diabetes patients.

With regard to this clone: The antigen remains undetermined.

The isolated RNA, all of it, was reverse transcribed, so expressed TCRB transcripts were what got sequenced. Assay: immunoSEQ multiplex PCR; the TCRdb copy retains only in-frame clones and omits some. Of more than 300,000 clones listed, around 9.3% were seen once; the top ten hold less than 1.2%. There are 15 residues in the CDR3. V was cut by 8 bases and J by 5 bases, with 16 bases left in between. Germline-derived CDR1 and CDR2 are MDHEN and SYDVKM. The receptor's source is a man aged 25 to 40 with type 1 diabetes. Material: central memory CD4+ T cells from blood. The V and J genes are TRBV28 and TRBJ1-6; tentative D call: TRBD1 (5 bases). The CDR3 here is CASGPGSFNNSPLHF. The CDR3 bases are TGTGCCAGCGGTCCAGGGAGTTTTAATAATTCACCCCTCCACTTT.